This is a list of T cell receptor beta chains from one sample in a study of STAT5B mutations in CD4+ large granular lymphocyte leukemia. Generated by immunoSEQ multiplex PCR, the TCRdb table keeps only in-frame clones and is missing some. The data contain about 28,000 clones, approximately 75% of them seen just once; the ten biggest clones take up 2.5% to 3.5%. The sequenced sample consisted of CD4+ T cells from blood buffy coats. Receptors originate from a human donor in good health. Both conserved end residues are part of each CDR3. A D gene is named only where the DNA matches it firmly. The size entry is marked missing in some rows and otherwise reads once, few, many or a size class.

size	D	V	J	CDR3	DNA
NA	TRBD1	TRBV4-3	TRBJ2-2	CASSQTAGGPNTGELFF	TGCGCCAGCAGCCAAACGGCAGGGGGCCCGAACACCGGGGAGCTGTTTTTT
NA	NA	TRBV19	TRBJ2-5	CASSPGKLREETQYF	TGTGCCAGTAGTCCGGGAAAACTAAGGGAGGAGACCCAGTACTTC
NA	TRBD1	TRBV2	TRBJ1-5	CASSLRQGGNQPQHF	TGTGCCAGCAGCCTGAGACAGGGAGGGAATCAGCCCCAGCATTTT
NA	TRBD2	TRBV6-1	TRBJ2-7	CASSPLAVGTYEQYF	TGTGCCAGCAGCCCACTAGCGGTCGGCACCTACGAGCAGTACTTC
NA	TRBD2	TRBV27	TRBJ2-6	CASSLWSGGTSGANVLTF	TGTGCCAGCAGTTTATGGTCGGGAGGTACCTCTGGGGCCAACGTCCTGACTTTC
NA	NA	TRBV2	TRBJ2-2	CASSKGDTGELFF	TGTGCCAGCTCTAAAGGGGACACCGGGGAGCTGTTTTTT
NA	TRBD2	TRBV9	TRBJ2-2	CASSVVREVTGELFF	TGTGCCAGCAGCGTAGTTCGGGAGGTGACCGGGGAGCTGTTTTTT
few	TRBD1	TRBV5-4	TRBJ2-2	CASSPQDRTNTGELFF	TGTGCCAGCAGCCCGCAGGACAGGACAAACACCGGGGAGCTGTTTTTT
NA	TRBD1	TRBV5-1	TRBJ1-1	CASSLSGTGNTEAFF	TGCGCCAGCAGCTTATCCGGGACAGGGAACACTGAAGCTTTCTTT
NA	NA	TRBV19	TRBJ1-4	CASSRAGEGKLFF	TGTGCCAGTAGTCGGGCAGGGGAGGGTAAACTGTTTTTT
NA	TRBD1	TRBV5-5	TRBJ2-5	CASSFGPGQQETQYF	TGTGCCAGCAGCTTTGGTCCGGGACAGCAAGAGACCCAGTACTTC
NA	NA	TRBV10-3	TRBJ2-1	CAIRTGIVGDNEQFF	TGTGCCATCAGGACGGGAATCGTCGGGGACAATGAGCAGTTCTTC
NA	NA	TRBV11-2	TRBJ2-5	CASSSTHRVIQETQYF	TGTGCCAGCAGCTCGACCCACAGGGTTATCCAAGAGACCCAGTACTTC
NA	NA	TRBV5-6	TRBJ1-5	CASSLGRDRHQPQHF	TGTGCCAGCAGCTTGGGCAGGGATCGACATCAGCCCCAGCATTTT
NA	TRBD1	TRBV27	TRBJ2-6	CASSPGTGLSSGANVLTF	TGTGCCAGCAGTCCGGGGACAGGGTTAAGCTCTGGGGCCAACGTCCTGACTTTC
NA	NA	TRBV7-9	TRBJ2-1	CASSQGWGERSSYNEQFF	TGTGCCAGCAGCCAGGGGTGGGGGGAAAGGAGCTCCTACAATGAGCAGTTCTTC
once	NA	TRBV4-1	TRBJ1-2	CASSQESGARRDGYTF	TGCGCCAGCAGCCAAGAATCAGGGGCTCGTCGGGATGGCTACACCTTC
few	NA	TRBV30	TRBJ1-5	CAWTPGTSQPQHF	TGTGCCTGGACACCGGGGACGTCTCAGCCCCAGCATTTT
NA	TRBD2	TRBV5-6	TRBJ2-1	CASSLGAGGSYNEQFF	TGTGCCAGCAGCTTGGGGGCGGGAGGGTCCTACAATGAGCAGTTCTTC
NA	NA	TRBV7-2	TRBJ1-5	CASSLAAANQPQHF	TGTGCCAGCAGCTTAGCGGCAGCTAATCAGCCCCAGCATTTT
NA	NA	TRBV19	TRBJ2-3	CASRKRGIDTQYF	TGTGCCAGTAGGAAGAGGGGCATAGATACGCAGTATTTT
NA	TRBD1	TRBV10-3	TRBJ2-3	CAISPGQGWVDTQYF	TGTGCCATCAGTCCGGGACAGGGTTGGGTAGATACGCAGTATTTT
NA	NA	TRBV5-1	TRBJ1-1	CASSLIGLTNTEAFF	TGCGCCAGCAGCTTGATAGGGCTTACGAACACTGAAGCTTTCTTT
NA	NA	TRBV30	TRBJ1-1	CASLTDSNTEAFF	TGTGCCTCGCTGACGGATTCGAACACTGAAGCTTTCTTT
NA	NA	TRBV6-6	TRBJ2-1	CASRGADNEQFF	TGTGCCAGCAGGGGGGCCGACAATGAGCAGTTCTTC
NA	NA	TRBV19	TRBJ1-5	CASSITAGSGMIGNQPQHF	TGTGCCAGTAGTATTACAGCAGGGAGCGGTATGATAGGCAATCAGCCCCAGCATTTT
NA	TRBD2	TRBV7-9	TRBJ2-5	CASSLDLGLAGQETQYF	TGTGCCAGCAGCTTAGACCTAGGACTAGCGGGACAAGAGACCCAGTACTTC
NA	TRBD1	TRBV6-1	TRBJ1-4	CATRPIDRAGEKLFF	TGTGCCACCCGCCCTATAGACAGGGCAGGGGAAAAACTGTTTTTT
NA	NA	TRBV23-1	TRBJ2-4	CASSQSGGPENIQYF	TGCGCCAGCAGTCAATCGGGGGGACCCGAAAACATTCAGTACTTC
NA	TRBD2	TRBV19	TRBJ2-5	CASSGTSGFQKETQYF	TGTGCCAGTTCCGGGACTAGCGGATTTCAAAAAGAGACCCAGTACTTC
NA	NA	TRBV5-5	TRBJ2-1	CASSLQGYSYNEQFF	TGTGCCAGCAGCCTCCAGGGGTACTCCTACAATGAGCAGTTCTTC
NA	TRBD2	TRBV7-9	TRBJ2-1	CASTLSSGKSNEQFF	TGTGCCAGCACCCTATCTAGCGGGAAGAGCAATGAGCAGTTCTTC
few	NA	TRBV2	TRBJ1-1	CASSAEQGSEAFF	TGTGCCAGCAGTGCCGAACAGGGATCAGAAGCTTTCTTT
NA	TRBD1	TRBV12-5	TRBJ2-1	CASGLVEGGGEQFF	TGTGCTAGTGGTTTGGTGGAAGGGGGCGGAGAGCAGTTCTTC
NA	NA	TRBV7-2	TRBJ2-7	CASSLDGQGTYEQYF	TGTGCCAGCAGCTTAGATGGTCAGGGGACCTACGAGCAGTACTTC
NA	NA	TRBV10-3	TRBJ1-2	CAISESDRLLQPGYTF	TGTGCCATCAGTGAGTCAGACAGGCTCTTACAGCCTGGCTACACCTTC
few	TRBD1	TRBV25-1	TRBJ1-2	CASNGGQIYGYTF	TGTGCCAGCAATGGGGGACAGATCTATGGCTACACCTTC
NA	TRBD2	TRBV9	TRBJ2-5	CASSAGTSGQETQYF	TGTGCCAGCAGCGCAGGGACTAGCGGACAAGAGACCCAGTACTTC
few	TRBD1	TRBV2	TRBJ1-5	CASRVDSGGGQPQHF	TGTGCCAGCAGGGTAGATTCAGGGGGCGGTCAGCCCCAGCATTTT
NA	NA	TRBV27	TRBJ2-7	CASDSTIRRRETSTVYEQYF	TGTGCCAGCGACTCTACAATAAGGAGAAGAGAGACATCAACCGTTTACGAGCAGTACTTC
NA	TRBD2	TRBV5-6	TRBJ2-1	CASSLVGAGGSDEQFF	TGTGCCAGCAGCTTGGTTGGGGCGGGAGGGAGCGATGAGCAGTTCTTC
once	NA	TRBV7-9	TRBJ1-2	CASSLGGNYGYTF	TGTGCCAGCAGCTTAGGGGGCAACTATGGCTACACCTTC
few	NA	TRBV15	TRBJ1-2	CATSRDRGDGYTF	TGTGCCACCAGCAGAGACAGGGGTGATGGCTACACCTTC
NA	NA	TRBV29-1	TRBJ2-7	CSVAKGGERAAYEQYF	TGCAGCGTCGCCAAAGGGGGTGAGCGGGCCGCCTACGAGCAGTACTTC
few	TRBD1	TRBV30	TRBJ2-2	CAWSRRQGAGTGELFF	TGTGCCTGGAGCAGGAGACAGGGGGCGGGCACCGGGGAGCTGTTTTTT
few	NA	TRBV5-4	TRBJ2-5	CASSSEGREETQYF	TGTGCCAGCAGCTCCGAGGGTAGGGAGGAGACCCAGTACTTC
NA	NA	TRBV4-3	TRBJ1-1	CASSQAASGLEAFF	TGCGCCAGCAGCCAAGCAGCCTCAGGCCTTGAAGCTTTCTTT
NA	NA	TRBV7-2	TRBJ2-1	CASSGYMGPHNEQFF	TGTGCCAGCAGCGGCTACATGGGGCCCCACAATGAGCAGTTCTTC
NA	NA	TRBV29-1	TRBJ2-2	CSVAAFSNTGELFF	TGCAGCGTTGCGGCTTTCTCGAACACCGGGGAGCTGTTTTTT
NA	TRBD1	TRBV7-7	TRBJ2-1	CASSPDRGKGEQFF	TGTGCTAGCAGCCCCGACAGGGGCAAGGGTGAGCAGTTCTTC
NA	NA	TRBV9	TRBJ2-5	CASSVRGLYQETQYF	TGTGCCAGCAGCGTAAGGGGTCTTTACCAAGAGACCCAGTACTTC
NA	NA	TRBV27	TRBJ2-5	CASGQGRGGETQYF	TGTGCTTCCGGGCAGGGGAGGGGGGGAGAGACCCAGTACTTC
NA	NA	TRBV20-1	TRBJ1-2	CSLWGSYGYTF	TGCAGTCTATGGGGTAGCTATGGCTACACCTTC
few	NA	TRBV6-5	TRBJ2-7	CASSYALGGGYEQYF	TGTGCCAGCAGTTACGCATTGGGGGGAGGTTACGAGCAGTACTTC
NA	NA	TRBV18	TRBJ1-4	CASSPGTRSEKLFF	TGTGCCAGCTCACCGGGGACAAGGAGTGAAAAACTGTTTTTT
few	TRBD1	TRBV19	TRBJ1-5	CASSPSTGFGNQPQHF	TGTGCCAGTAGTCCATCGACAGGGTTCGGCAATCAGCCCCAGCATTTT
NA	TRBD2	TRBV25-1	TRBJ2-2	CASSGLVAGELFF	TGTGCCAGCAGCGGACTAGTGGCCGGGGAGCTGTTTTTT
NA	TRBD1	TRBV11-2	TRBJ1-2	CASSPSTGVGYTF	TGTGCCAGCAGCCCCTCAACAGGGGTCGGCTACACCTTC
NA	TRBD2	TRBV7-9	TRBJ2-1	CASSSGLAGGGRYNEQFF	TGTGCCAGCAGCTCGGGACTAGCGGGAGGCGGGAGGTACAATGAGCAGTTCTTC